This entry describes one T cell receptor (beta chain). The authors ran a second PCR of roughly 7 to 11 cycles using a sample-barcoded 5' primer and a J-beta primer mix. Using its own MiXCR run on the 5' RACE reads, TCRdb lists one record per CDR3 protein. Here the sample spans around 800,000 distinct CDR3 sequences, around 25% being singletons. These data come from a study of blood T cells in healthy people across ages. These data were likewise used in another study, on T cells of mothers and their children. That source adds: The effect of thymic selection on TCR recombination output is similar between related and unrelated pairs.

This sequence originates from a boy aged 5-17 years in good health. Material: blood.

The CDR3 DNA follows: TGTGCCAGCAGATCGGCAGGGGACTATGGCTACACCTTC. It specifies CASRSAGDYGYTF. The chain joins TRBV6-2 or TRBV6-3 to TRBJ1-2; the D gene is possibly TRBD1 (6 bases). There are 13 residues in the CDR3. CDR1 and CDR2 (germline): MNHEY, SVGEGT. V shed 6 bases and J shed 3 bases, with 11 bases lying between them.